The 27 T cell receptor beta chains below were found in one sample sequenced in a study of cytomegalovirus exposure and HLA in healthy donors. Primers: 60 Vbeta forward and 13 Jbeta reverse. Measured with immunoSEQ multiplex PCR; TCRdb has only the in-frame clones, and not every one. This sample carries about 150,000 clones, less than 90% of them seen once, and the ten largest clones take 2% to 3%. The sample consisted of PBMCs. Receptors originate from a boy aged 2 to 9 in good health and CMV-seronegative.

V is TRBV15 and J is TRBJ2-3, with 8 bases fitting TRBD1. The CDR3 spans 15 residues. Germline assignment: CDR1 LNHNV and CDR2 YYDKDF (reference sequence). V lost 1 base and J lost 4; bases outside the gene matches: 4. The CDR3 loop reads CATSRGTGTPDTQYF. The CDR3, as DNA: TGTGCCACCAGCAGAGGGACAGGGACGCCAGATACGCAGTATTTT.

About this clone itself: Other DNA sequences in the sample encode the same CDR3. The V call is TRBV4-1, the J call TRBJ1-3; D is perhaps TRBD1 (6 bases). V lost 4 bases and J lost 1, with 14 bases in between. The CDR3 consists of 16 residues. Germline CDR1 is MGHRA and CDR2 is YSYEKL. Here the CDR3 reads CASSRPTGGSGNTIYF. CDR3 bases: TGCGCCAGCAGCCGTCCGACAGGCGGATCTGGAAACACCATATATTTT.

The chain has TRBV18 and TRBJ2-1; D is unresolved. This CDR3 has 15 amino acids. V lost 6 bases, J lost 2 bases, and 14 bases lay in between. Germline CDR1 KGHSH, CDR2 LQKENI. This CDR3 reads CASSSGISPYNEQFF. CDR3 coding DNA: TGTGCCAGCTCGTCAGGTATTTCCCCCTACAATGAGCAGTTCTTC.

The rearrangement joins TRBV27 to TRBJ1-5; D call uncertain. The CDR3 has 13 amino acids. Germline V lookup: CDR1 MNHEY, CDR2 SMNVEV (reference sequence). Trimming left V 3 bases short and J 5 bases short, with 8 bases between. The CDR3 nucleotides are TGTGCCAGCAGTTTGAGGCCCTATCAGCCCCAGCATTTT. Translating it yields CASSLRPYQPQHF.

CDR3 DNA sequence: TGCGCCAGCAGCTTGGAGGGGGAAGAGACCCAGTACTTC. Encoded protein: CASSLEGEETQYF. The chain has TRBV5-1 and TRBJ2-5, with TRBD1 as a possible D gene (6 bases). This CDR3 is 13 amino acids long. V dropped 0 bases and J dropped 3 bases, with 6 bases sitting between them. The V gene's germline CDR1 is SGHRS and CDR2 YFSETQ.

This clone appeared many times. The chain is built from TRBV2 and TRBJ1-3, with 9 bases aligning to TRBD1. CDR3 size: 13 residues. J was trimmed by 8 bases and V by 7 bases; bases with no gene match: 6. CDR1 is SNHLY, CDR2 FYNNEI, per germline. The CDR3 here is CASTRDREYTIYF. The CDR3 DNA reads as TGTGCCAGCACCAGGGACAGGGAGTACACCATATATTTT.

V is TRBV11-3 and J is TRBJ2-7; 7 positions match TRBD1. Trimming cost V 0 bases and J 4 bases; bases outside gene matches: 6. The CDR3 loop spans 15 amino acids. Germline assignment: CDR1 SGHNT and CDR2 YENEEA. CDR3 nucleotide sequence: TGTGCCAGCAGCTTAGACCGTGACAGGGAATACGAGCAGTACTTC. Its translation: CASSLDRDREYEQYF.

This chain connects TRBV29-1 to TRBJ1-4; the D gene is possibly TRBD1 (5 bases). There are 12 residues in the CDR3. Trimming pared 6 bases from V and 0 bases from J, leaving 5 bases between. CDR1 SQVTM and CDR2 ANQGSEA come from the germline V gene. The CDR3 coding sequence is TGCAGCGTGACAGCAACTAATGAAAAACTGTTTTTT. Amino acid sequence: CSVTATNEKLFF.

Details on this clone: At one end the junction does not follow the germline gene, possibly because of a read error. This chain uses TRBV19 with TRBJ2-7, with 10 bases aligning to TRBD1. Germline V gene data show CDR1 as LNHDA and CDR2 as SQIVND (reference sequence). The CDR3 loop spans 15 amino acids. CDR3 DNA sequence: TGTGCCAGTGGTATCGGGACAGGGGCCTCCTACGAGCAGTACTTC. Translating it yields CASGIGTGASYEQYF.

The J gene is TRBJ2-5, the V gene TRBV2; possibly TRBD2 for D (6 bases). The length of the CDR3 is 15 residues. Germline V gene data show CDR1 as SNHLY and CDR2 as FYNNEI. Trimming removed 6 bases from V and 5 bases from J, with 19 bases in between. The CDR3 nucleotides are TGTGCCAGCAGGGCGCCCGGGGGAACGTCGGAGACCCAGTACTTC. Amino acids: CASRAPGGTSETQYF.

The chain combines TRBV7-3 with TRBJ2-1; 8 nucleotides align to TRBD1. The germline CDR1 and CDR2 sequences are SGHTA and FQGTGA. V shed 4 bases and J 4 bases; nucleotides not matched to a gene: 0. There are 13 residues in the CDR3. The CDR3: CASSWDRYNEQFF. For the CDR3, the DNA is TGTGCCAGCAGCTGGGACAGGTACAATGAGCAGTTCTTC.

The rearrangement joins TRBV27 to TRBJ1-1; TRBD1 matches 8 bases. The CDR3 has 19 residues. Germline V gene lookup returns CDR1 MNHEY and CDR2 SMNVEV (reference sequence). V lost 6 bases to trimming and J lost 0 bases; unmatched junction nucleotides: 18. The CDR3 nucleotides are TGTGCCAGCAGATATCGGACAGGGCGGCCTTTTGGTATGAACACTGAAGCTTTCTTT. Translated, it gives CASRYRTGRPFGMNTEAFF.

V and J are TRBV4-1 and TRBJ1-5; 9 bases agree with TRBD1. Trimming removed 3 bases from V and 7 bases from J; junction bases left unmatched: 13. The CDR3 runs to 17 residues. Germline V CDR1 and CDR2: MGHRA, YSYEKL. CDR3 coding DNA: TGCGCCAGCAGCCACAGGAACAGGGGGCGTTTTTGGCAGCCCCAGCATTTT. This translates into CASSHRNRGRFWQPQHF.

The V call is TRBV9, the J call TRBJ2-7; 12 nucleotides match TRBD2. Trimming took 4 bases from V and 5 from J; bases not matched to a gene: 7. Looked up from germline, CDR1 is SGDLS and CDR2 is YYNGEE. CDR3 length: 15 residues. For the CDR3, the DNA is TGTGCCAGCAGCCTCCGACTAGCGGGAGCCGACGAGCAGTACTTC. Translation: CASSLRLAGADEQYF.

The rearrangement uses TRBV2 and TRBJ1-6; the match to TRBD1 covers 9 bases. Germline V gene data show CDR1 as SNHLY and CDR2 as FYNNEI. The V gene end was trimmed by 6 bases and the J gene end by 7 bases; junction bases not matched to a gene: 10. This CDR3 contains 16 residues. This chain's CDR3 is CASREGQGKLNSPLHF. For the CDR3, the DNA is TGTGCCAGCAGGGAGGGACAGGGAAAATTGAATTCACCCCTCCACTTT.

CDR3 residues: CASRKTGSRYEQYF. The CDR3 DNA follows: TGTGCCAGCAGGAAAACAGGGTCGCGATACGAGCAGTACTTC. This chain connects TRBV5-4 to TRBJ2-7; a weak D match, TRBD1 (6 bases). Germline CDR1 and CDR2: SGHNT and YYREEE (reference sequence). The CDR3 extends over 14 amino acids. Trimming removed 5 bases from V and 4 bases from J, with 16 bases in between.

The V gene is TRBV29-1, the J gene TRBJ1-4; tentative D call: TRBD1 (6 bases). The CDR3 totals 13 residues. Germline CDR1 SQVTM, CDR2 ANQGSEA. V lost 5 bases and J lost 5, with 12 bases in between. The CDR3 DNA is TGCAGCGTTAGTCAGGGGTCAAATGAAAAACTGTTTTTT. Residues: CSVSQGSNEKLFF.

The rearrangement links TRBV7-9 to TRBJ2-1; weak D call: TRBD2 (5 bases). Germline values: CDR1 SEHNR, CDR2 FQNEAQ (reference sequence). The CDR3 runs 19 residues. V dropped 4 bases and J dropped 4 bases, with 26 bases sitting between them. The chain's CDR3 is CASSSLGFMGVGLYNEQFF. CDR3 DNA: TGTGCCAGCAGCTCTTTGGGGTTCATGGGAGTGGGATTATACAATGAGCAGTTCTTC.

J is TRBJ2-3 and V is TRBV27; D gene ambiguous. Germline loops: CDR1 MNHEY, CDR2 SMNVEV (reference sequence). The V end was cut by 5 bases, the J end by 6 bases, with 12 bases between. The CDR3 runs to 13 residues. The CDR3 DNA is TGTGCCAGCAGTCCTACTCCGCGCGATACGCAGTATTTT. Its translation is CASSPTPRDTQYF.

The chain employs TRBV11-3 and TRBJ1-1; unclear D gene. CDR3 length: 13 residues. V lost 5 bases and J 5 bases, leaving 12 bases between the germline ends. Germline V gene lookup returns CDR1 SGHNT and CDR2 YENEEA. CDR3 in DNA: TGTGCCAGCAGCCCATGTCGGAGAACTGAAGCTTTCTTT. This gives the protein CASSPCRRTEAFF.

The gene calls are TRBV7-9 and TRBJ2-1; D gene uncertain. CDR1 is SEHNR, CDR2 FQNEAQ, per germline (reference sequence). The V end lost 11 bases, the J end lost 8 bases, and 4 bases lay between the germline ends. The CDR3 runs to 8 residues. The CDR3 nucleotides read TGTGCCGCGGATGAGCAGTTCTTC. Translating it yields CAADEQFF. Combining the CDR3 with reference TRBV7-9 and TRBJ2-1 gives the whole variable domain DTGVSQNPRHKITKRGQNVTFRCDPISEHNRLYWYRQTLGQGPEFLTYFQNEAQLEKSRLLSDRFSAERPKGSFSTLEIQRTEQGDSAMYLCAADEQFFGPGTRLTVL.

Comment on this clone: Other DNA sequences in this specimen translate into the identical CDR3. V gene TRBV5-1 combines with J gene TRBJ1-1; 8 bases are a match to TRBD1. With 3 bases clipped from V and 5 bases from J, the junction kept 6 bases outside the gene matches. From germline, CDR1 is SGHRS and CDR2 YFSETQ. This CDR3 has 14 amino acids. CDR3 bases: TGCGCCAGCAGCTCAGGACAGGGTGCAACTGAAGCTTTCTTT. Its protein product is CASSSGQGATEAFF.

The CDR3 is CASRRGLGSHEQFF. The DNA of the CDR3 is TGTGCCAGCAGACGTGGTCTAGGTTCTCATGAGCAGTTCTTC. V usage is TRBV6-5 and J usage is TRBJ2-1; D remains ambiguous. CDR1 and CDR2 (germline): MNHEY, SVGAGI. CDR3 length equals 14 residues. Deletions cut 6 bases from V and 8 bases from J, with 17 bases between.

V usage is TRBV27 and J usage is TRBJ1-2, with TRBD1 identical over 7 bases. Germline V lookup: CDR1 MNHEY, CDR2 SMNVEV (reference sequence). V lost 5 bases, J lost 8 bases, and 11 bases stayed unmatched. CDR3 length equals 14 residues. CDR3 sequence (DNA): TGTGCCAGCAGTAGCGACCGGGACAGAAAAGGCTACACCTTC. Protein product: CASSSDRDRKGYTF.

This sequence joins TRBV15 and TRBJ2-7, with 12 bases matching TRBD2. Germline assignment: CDR1 LNHNV and CDR2 YYDKDF (reference sequence). There are 18 residues in the CDR3. Losses at the gene ends were 0 bases for V and 0 bases for J; bases not matched to a gene: 6. The CDR3 sequence is CATSRDPSGRAFSYEQYF. The CDR3 coding sequence is TGTGCCACCAGCAGAGATCCTAGCGGGAGGGCCTTCTCCTACGAGCAGTACTTC.

This clone appeared once. The J gene is TRBJ1-4, the V gene TRBV6-4; TRBD1 matches at 12 bases. The CDR3 is 15 amino acids. CDR1 MRHNA and CDR2 SNTAGT come from the germline V gene. V dropped 3 bases and J dropped 8; count of bases not matched to a gene: 4. Here the CDR3 DNA reads TGTGCCAGCAGTGAGGGACAGGGGGCAGGCGAAAAACTGTTTTTT. Translated, it gives CASSEGQGAGEKLFF.

This chain joins TRBV30 and TRBJ2-3; TRBD1 aligns across 7 bases. Trimming removed 2 bases from V and 1 base from J; junction bases left unmatched: 6. CDR1 and CDR2 from the germline V gene are GTSNPN and SVGIG (reference sequence). The CDR3 totals 15 residues. CDR3 bases: TGTGCCTGGAGTAGTCCCGGGACAGGCACAGATACGCAGTATTTT. This translates into CAWSSPGTGTDTQYF.